A single sample gave rise to the 13 T cell receptor beta chains below, sequenced in a study of cytomegalovirus exposure and HLA in healthy donors. PCR used 60 Vbeta primers and 13 Jbeta primers. Repertoires were generated with immunoSEQ multiplex PCR, while TCRdb's copy carries only in-frame clones and drops some. Here the sample spans fewer than 200,000 clones, roughly 68% being singletons. The sequenced sample consisted of PBMCs. These receptor sequences come from a woman aged 25-40 years in good health and CMV-seronegative.

V is TRBV7-6 and J is TRBJ1-4; D is uncertain. V was shortened by 5 bases and J by 5 bases, with 15 bases between the two germline ends. The CDR3 is 15 residues long. The V gene's germline CDR1 is SGHVS and CDR2 FNYEAQ. The CDR3 reads CASSRGLFQNEKLFF. DNA of the CDR3: TGTGCCAGCAGCCGAGGGCTTTTTCAAAATGAAAAACTGTTTTTT. The full variable domain, its missing parts supplied by reference TRBV7-6 and TRBJ1-4, is GAGVSQSPRYKVTKRGQDVALRCDPISGHVSLYWYRQALGQGPEFLTYFNYEAQQDKSGLPNDRFSAERPEGSISTLTIQRTEQRDSAMYRCASSRGLFQNEKLFFGSGTQLSVL.

The rearrangement links TRBV6-4 to TRBJ2-7, with D possibly TRBD1 on 6 matching bases. With 6 bases removed from V and 5 bases from J, the gap between germline ends came to 26 bases. This CDR3 spans 17 amino acids. Germline CDR1 MRHNA, CDR2 SNTAGT. CDR3 nucleotide sequence: TGTGCCAGCAGCGATCAGACGGGTGGGGACACCGTCCACGAGCAGTACTTC. It yields the protein CASSDQTGGDTVHEQYF.

The rearrangement uses TRBV19 and TRBJ2-1, with 11 bases fitting TRBD2. V gave up 4 bases and J gave up 8 bases; unmatched junction bases: 13. This CDR3 has 17 residues. CDR1 is LNHDA, CDR2 SQIVND, per germline (reference sequence). The DNA of the CDR3 is TGTGCCAGTAGTAAACCCCTCCGACTAGCGGGGATGCATGAGCAGTTCTTC. Translated: CASSKPLRLAGMHEQFF.

This sequence joins TRBV9 and TRBJ1-5; D call uncertain. The germline gives CDR1 SGDLS, CDR2 YYNGEE. The CDR3 length is 15 residues. V lost 0 bases and J lost 0, with 7 bases in between. CDR3 nucleotides: TGTGCCAGCAGCGTAGACCCAGGTAGCAATCAGCCCCAGCATTTT. This gives the protein CASSVDPGSNQPQHF.

The chain employs TRBV5-1 and TRBJ1-1; no clear D. The CDR3 is 13 residues long. Germline V gene sequence: CDR1 SGHRS, CDR2 YFSETQ. Deletions cut 0 bases from V and 4 bases from J, with 7 bases between. The CDR3 DNA follows: TGCGCCAGCAGCTTGGGTGGCCCCACTGAAGCTTTCTTT. Protein: CASSLGGPTEAFF.

V usage is TRBV6-4 and J usage is TRBJ2-3, with 7 bases fitting TRBD2. The germline V gene encodes CDR1 MRHNA and CDR2 SNTAGT. This CDR3 region has 13 residues. J was trimmed by 1 base and V by 6 bases; bases with no gene match: 1. CDR3 nucleotides: TGTGCCAGCAGGGCGGGGGGCACAGATACGCAGTATTTT. It translates to CASRAGGTDTQYF.

This chain connects TRBV7-9 to TRBJ2-2, with a tentative D call TRBD2 (6 bases). The V end was cut by 0 bases, the J end by 3 bases, with 14 bases between. The germline CDR1 and CDR2 sequences are SEHNR and FQNEAQ (reference sequence). The CDR3 has 17 amino acids. This chain's CDR3 is CASSLAGAGPYTGELFF. The CDR3 bases are TGTGCCAGCAGCTTAGCTGGGGCGGGGCCCTACACCGGGGAGCTGTTTTTT.

The CDR3, as DNA: TGTGCCAGCAGCCAAATAGGGACAGGGGCTCGTAGCACCTTC. This sequence encodes CASSQIGTGARSTF. The chain couples TRBV7-9 to TRBJ1-2; 10 positions agree with TRBD1. The length of the CDR3 is 14 residues. Per germline, CDR1 SEHNR and CDR2 FQNEAQ (reference sequence). Losses at the gene ends were 5 bases for V and 13 bases for J; bases not matched to a gene: 13.

The CDR3 DNA is TGTGCCAGTAGTATAGAGAGGACAGCAGACCAGTACTTC. It yields the protein CASSIERTADQYF. The chain carries TRBV19 and TRBJ2-7; D may be TRBD1 (6 bases). In germline, CDR1 is LNHDA, CDR2 SQIVND (reference sequence). Trimming removed 0 bases at V and 10 bases at J, with 13 bases between. The CDR3 length is 13 residues.

The rearrangement joins TRBV6-6 to TRBJ2-1, with D possibly matching TRBD1 (5 bases). The germline CDR1 and CDR2 sequences are MNHNY and SVGAGI (reference sequence). V lost 5 bases and J lost 5, with 10 bases in between. CDR3 length: 13 amino acids. CDR3 sequence (DNA): TGTGCCAGCAGTACCGCGGACAACAATGAGCAGTTCTTC. This encodes CASSTADNNEQFF.

The chain couples TRBV5-4 to TRBJ2-5; TRBD2 aligns across 11 bases. The CDR3 is 16 residues long. Germline assignment: CDR1 SGHNT and CDR2 YYREEE (reference sequence). V dropped 0 bases and J dropped 5; count of bases not matched to a gene: 6. CDR3 loop: CASSLEPSGGPETQYF. CDR3 in DNA: TGTGCCAGCAGCTTGGAGCCTAGCGGGGGGCCCGAGACCCAGTACTTC. Filled out from reference TRBV5-4 and TRBJ2-5, the complete variable domain reads ETGVTQSPTHLIKTRGQQVTLRCSSQSGHNTVSWYQQALGQGPQFIFQYYREEENGRGNFPPRFSGLQFPNYSSELNVNALELDDSALYLCASSLEPSGGPETQYFGPGTRLLVL.

The rearrangement uses TRBV18 and TRBJ1-1; 7 bases line up with TRBD1. Germline V gives CDR1 KGHSH, CDR2 LQKENI. The CDR3 runs 15 residues. V dropped 1 base and J dropped 4; count of bases not matched to a gene: 6. DNA for the CDR3: TGTGCCAGCTCACCACTTGACAGGGTGGCCACTGAAGCTTTCTTT. Amino acid sequence: CASSPLDRVATEAFF.

The rearrangement uses TRBV11-2 and TRBJ2-7; 7 bases are shared with TRBD1. CDR3 size: 18 residues. CDR1 and CDR2 (germline): SGHAT, FQNNGV. V lost 4 bases, J lost 1 base, and 16 bases stayed unmatched. In DNA form, the CDR3 reads TGTGCCAGCAGCTCAATCCGACAGTGGGGGACAGATTCCTACGAGCAGTACTTC. Its translation: CASSSIRQWGTDSYEQYF. The full variable domain, its missing parts supplied by reference TRBV11-2 and TRBJ2-7, is EAGVAQSPRYKIIEKRQSVAFWCNPISGHATLYWYQQILGQGPKLLIQFQNNGVVDDSQLPKDRFSAERLKGVDSTLKIQPAKLEDSAVYLCASSSIRQWGTDSYEQYFGPGTRLTVT.